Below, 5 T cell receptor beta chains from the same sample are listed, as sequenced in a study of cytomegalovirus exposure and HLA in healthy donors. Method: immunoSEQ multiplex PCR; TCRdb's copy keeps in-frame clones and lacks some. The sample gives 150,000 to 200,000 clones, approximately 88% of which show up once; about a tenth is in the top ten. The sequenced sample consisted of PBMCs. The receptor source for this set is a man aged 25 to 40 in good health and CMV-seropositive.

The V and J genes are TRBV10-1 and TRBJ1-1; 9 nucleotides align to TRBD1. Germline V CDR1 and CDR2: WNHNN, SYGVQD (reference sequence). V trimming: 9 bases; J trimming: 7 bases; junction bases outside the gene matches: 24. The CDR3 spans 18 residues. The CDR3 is CARGDRDQASDRELEAFF. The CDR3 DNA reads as TGCGCCAGAGGGGACAGGGACCAAGCCAGTGACCGCGAACTTGAAGCTTTCTTT.

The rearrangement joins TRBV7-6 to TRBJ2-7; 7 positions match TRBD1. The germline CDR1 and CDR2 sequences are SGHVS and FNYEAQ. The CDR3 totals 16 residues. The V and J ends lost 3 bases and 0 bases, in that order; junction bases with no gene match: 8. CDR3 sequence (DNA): TGTGCCAGCAGCTTTTCGACGGGACAGCCCTCCTACGAGCAGTACTTC. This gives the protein CASSFSTGQPSYEQYF.

CDR3 sequence reads: CSVGMTSTDTQYF. CDR3 nucleotides: TGCAGCGTTGGTATGACTAGCACAGATACGCAGTATTTT. The chain recombines TRBV29-1 with TRBJ2-3; no clear D gene. Germline CDR1 is SQVTM and CDR2 is ANQGSEA. The length of the CDR3 is 13 residues. V lost 4 bases to trimming and J lost 0 bases, with 8 bases between them.

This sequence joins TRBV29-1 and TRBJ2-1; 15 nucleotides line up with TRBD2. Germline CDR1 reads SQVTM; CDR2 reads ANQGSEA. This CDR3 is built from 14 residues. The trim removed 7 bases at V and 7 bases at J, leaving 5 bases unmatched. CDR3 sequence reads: CSAGTSGRTNEQFF. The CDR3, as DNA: TGCAGCGCTGGGACTAGCGGGAGGACGAATGAGCAGTTCTTC.

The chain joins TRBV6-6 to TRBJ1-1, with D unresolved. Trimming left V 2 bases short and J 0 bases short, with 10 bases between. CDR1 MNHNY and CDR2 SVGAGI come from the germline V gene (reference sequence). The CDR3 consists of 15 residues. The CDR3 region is CASSYTQEMNTEAFF. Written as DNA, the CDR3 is TGTGCCAGCAGTTACACTCAGGAAATGAACACTGAAGCTTTCTTT.